The source of this T cell receptor (beta chain) is a study of T-cell memory formation after mild COVID-19. General observations from the study: Researchers report contracting CD4+ clones mostly in CM and EM, with CD8+ clones in EMRA.

TCRdb reprocessed the 5' RACE reads via MiXCR and lists one record per CDR3 protein. Here the sample spans roughly 150,000 distinct CDR3 sequences, 10% to 15% being singletons. This clonotype has just a few counts. The antigen remains unidentified. The germline V and J ends were trimmed by 4 bases and 9 bases, with 15 bases remaining between them. The CDR3 has 12 residues. Germline V CDR1 and CDR2: DFQATT, SNEGSKA (reference sequence). Material: PBMCs or a T cell subset sorted from them (not recorded which). The chain uses TRBV20-1 and TRBJ2-5; D uncertain. The TCR originated in a man aged 18 to 30 who had mild COVID-19 (a few samples of this study predate the infection). Cell type and time point are not known. CDR3 amino acids: CSATRDSLAQYF. CDR3 coding DNA: TGCAGTGCTACCCGTGACTCCCTGGCCCAGTACTTC.